This T cell receptor (beta chain) was captured by sequencing in a study of PD-L1 blockade in urothelial cancer. Background on the study: Patients initiated atezolizumab around 2014 at 1,200 mg intravenously every 3 weeks. Male sex and bladder-origin urothelial cancer were recorded for twenty-five of 29 patients. Enrolled patients had been treated previously with 0 to 3 chemotherapy regimens.

The sample's time point: pretreatment peripheral blood. Germline assignment: CDR1 MRHNA and CDR2 SNTAGT. This CDR3 is built from 13 residues. The V end was cut by 11 bases, the J end by 4 bases, with 17 bases between. Synthetic templates analogous to TCR were spiked into all PCRs individually. The table came from immunoSEQ multiplex PCR; TCRdb's copy has only in-frame clones and leaves some out. The table shows about 88,000 clones, with roughly 90% occurring only once. V is TRBV6-4 and J is TRBJ1-1, with D perhaps TRBD1 (5 bases). The sample was PBMCs, taken around atezolizumab (anti-PD-L1) treatment. The receptor's source is a woman older than 75 with urothelial cancer. CDR3 bases: TGTGCCGGGGGGGGGAGGGTGAGCACTGAAGCTTTCTTT. The encoded protein is CAGGGRVSTEAFF.